One and the same sample provided the 21 T cell receptor beta chains below, sequenced in a study of regulatory T cells in long-lasting Graves disease. The time point was: newly diagnosed GD, antithyroid drugs for less than 3 months. RNA extracted from PBMCs served as the sequencing template. For TCR beta, libraries came from iRepertoire HTBI primers and Arm-PCR of CDR3 regions. Via MiXCR, TCRdb re-called the multiplex PCR reads, giving one row per CDR3 protein. This sample has 250,000 to 300,000 distinct CDR3 sequences, with approximately 18% found just once. Another study also made use of these data, one on T cells in Graves' hyperthyroidism and ophthalmopathy.

The sequenced sample was peripheral blood mononuclear cells (PBMCs), obtained at new diagnosis, from a patient treated with antithyroid drugs. These TCRs come from a young woman with Graves disease.

The chain employs TRBV5-4 and TRBJ2-7; the D is unclear. CDR3 length equals 15 residues. Germline V gives CDR1 SGHNT, CDR2 YYREEE (reference sequence). Deletions cut 4 bases from V and 0 bases from J, with 14 bases between. The CDR3 here is CASSQEKSLSYEQYF. The CDR3 bases are TGTGCCAGCAGCCAGGAGAAGTCTCTCTCCTACGAGCAGTACTTC. Full variable domain (rest looked up from reference TRBV5-4 and TRBJ2-7): ETGVTQSPTHLIKTRGQQVTLRCSSQSGHNTVSWYQQALGQGPQFIFQYYREEENGRGNFPPRFSGLQFPNYSSELNVNALELDDSALYLCASSQEKSLSYEQYFGPGTRLTVT.

The chain employs TRBV7-2 and TRBJ2-5; D possibly corresponds to TRBD1 (6 bases). The CDR3 loop spans 13 amino acids. Trimming took off 6 bases at V and 10 bases at J, with 18 bases between the two ends. The V gene's germline CDR1 is SGHTA and CDR2 FQGNSA. This chain's CDR3 is CASRDRYREGQYF. The CDR3 region has the DNA TGTGCCAGCAGGGACAGATACAGGGAAGGCCAGTACTTC. Drawing the rest from reference TRBV7-2 and TRBJ2-5, the complete variable domain is GAGVSQSPSNKVTEKGKDVELRCDPISGHTALYWYRQSLGQGLEFLIYFQGNSAPDKSGLPSDRFSAERTGGSVSTLTIQRTQQEDSAVYLCASRDRYREGQYFGPGTRLLVL.

This clonotype has ten or more counts. This sequence may be a read error, since a much larger clone differs from it by one base. The V call is TRBV11-2, the J call TRBJ2-7, with D tentatively TRBD1 or TRBD2 (5 bases each). Trimming took 7 bases from V and 1 from J, leaving 14 bases between them. The CDR3 is 14 residues long. CDR1 and CDR2 (germline): SGHAT, FQNNGV. The CDR3: CASKGLWGSYEQYF. The CDR3 DNA is TGTGCCAGCAAGGGGCTTTGGGGGTCCTACGAGCAGTACTTC.

This clonotype was seen only a few times. CDR3 sequence: CASSEETRGNEQFF. The DNA for the CDR3 is TGTGCCAGCAGTGAAGAGACCAGAGGCAATGAGCAGTTCTTC. The chain combines TRBV25-1 with TRBJ2-1, with D unresolved. Germline-derived CDR1 and CDR2 are MGHDK and SYGVNS. This CDR3 comprises 14 residues. V shed 2 bases and J shed 6 bases, with 11 bases lying between them.

At least ten counts were recorded for this clonotype. The gene calls are TRBV6-1 and TRBJ1-5; tentative D call: TRBD1 (6 bases). From germline, CDR1 is MNHNS and CDR2 SASEGT. This CDR3 spans 14 amino acids. V gave up 1 base and J gave up 2 bases, with 6 bases separating them. The CDR3 DNA reads TGTGCCAGCAGTGAAGACAGGGGCAATCAGCCCCAGCATTTT. Amino acids: CASSEDRGNQPQHF.

J is TRBJ1-3 and V is TRBV3-1, with 8 bases fitting TRBD1. The CDR3 has 15 residues. From germline, CDR1 is LGHDT and CDR2 YNNKEL (reference sequence). V shed 3 bases, J shed 7 bases, and the junction held 8 bases outside the gene matches. Here the CDR3 DNA reads TGTGCCAGCAGCCACCTACAGGGGGATGGGAACACCATATATTTT. Its translation: CASSHLQGDGNTIYF.

This clonotype was recorded many times. The rearrangement links TRBV20-1 to TRBJ2-7; D may be TRBD2 (6 bases). The CDR3 runs to 14 residues. The V end lost 3 bases, the J end lost 5 bases, and 17 bases lay between the germline ends. Germline values: CDR1 DFQATT, CDR2 SNEGSKA (reference sequence). The CDR3 sequence: CSASPHRGRHEQYF. The CDR3 region has the DNA TGCAGTGCTAGCCCACATCGGGGGAGGCACGAGCAGTACTTC.

As for this clonotype: A read error may explain this, as a much larger clone is one base away. The chain employs TRBV11-2 and TRBJ2-2, with 7 bases matching TRBD1. The CDR3 has 16 amino acids. V lost 5 bases, J lost 2 bases, and 8 bases stayed unmatched. In germline, CDR1 is SGHAT, CDR2 FQNNGV. CDR3 in amino acids: CASSTGQMFNTGELFF. The CDR3 nucleotides read TGTGCCAGCAGCACGGGACAGATGTTTAACACCGGGGAGCTGTTTTTT.

This clonotype was observed at least ten times. The V call is TRBV7-3, the J call TRBJ2-1; TRBD1 might be the D (6 bases). The CDR3 loop spans 13 amino acids. V was trimmed by 2 bases and J by 9 bases, leaving 11 bases between them. Per the germline V gene, CDR1 is SGHTA and CDR2 is FQGTGA. CDR3 nucleotide sequence: TGTGCCAGCAGCTTAGGGGGCGCGGGTGAGCAGTTCTTC. Its protein is CASSLGGAGEQFF.

This clonotype was found many times. The chain links TRBV20-1 to TRBJ2-1, with 11 positions matching TRBD2. The germline CDR1 and CDR2 sequences are DFQATT and SNEGSKA (reference sequence). This CDR3 contains 20 residues. V dropped 4 bases and J dropped 3; count of bases not matched to a gene: 20. This CDR3 is CSATTSMRLAGRLYYNEQFF. The CDR3 region has the DNA TGCAGTGCTACAACCTCCATGCGACTAGCGGGGAGACTCTACTACAATGAGCAGTTCTTC.

This clonotype appeared many times. The CDR3 coding sequence is TGTGCCAGCAGCGTAAAGGGATGGGGTGGCTACACCTTC. This gives the protein CASSVKGWGGYTF. This chain links TRBV9 with TRBJ1-2; no reliable D call. CDR1 and CDR2 (germline): SGDLS, YYNGEE. V gave up 1 base and J gave up 7 bases, with 11 bases separating them. CDR3 length: 13 residues.

This clonotype was recorded many times. The chain is built from TRBV5-6 and TRBJ1-2; TRBD1 matches at 9 bases. The CDR3 loop spans 13 amino acids. Germline lookup yields CDR1 SGHDT and CDR2 YYEEEE. V was clipped by 4 bases and J by 8 bases; unmatched bases: 6. CDR3 amino acids: CASSLGQGGGYTF. The CDR3 DNA is TGTGCCAGCAGCCTGGGACAGGGTGGGGGCTACACCTTC. Full variable domain (missing parts from reference TRBV5-6 and TRBJ1-2): DAGVTQSPTHLIKTRGQQVTLRCSPKSGHDTVSWYQQALGQGPQFIFQYYEEEERQRGNFPDRFSGHQFPNYSSELNVNALLLGDSALYLCASSLGQGGGYTFGSGTRLTVV.

The chain links TRBV7-2 to TRBJ2-6; no clear D. The CDR3 loop spans 15 amino acids. With 5 bases removed from V and 0 bases from J, the gap between germline ends came to 8 bases. CDR1 SGHTA and CDR2 FQGNSA come from the germline V gene. This CDR3 reads CASSVLNSGANVLTF. The CDR3 coding sequence is TGTGCCAGCAGCGTCTTAAACTCTGGGGCCAACGTCCTGACTTTC.

The sample holds many counts of this clonotype. This chain joins TRBV20-1 and TRBJ2-1, with 9 bases lining up with TRBD2. The germline CDR1 and CDR2 sequences are DFQATT and SNEGSKA (reference sequence). V shed 3 bases and J 9 bases; nucleotides not matched to a gene: 3. This CDR3 has 12 amino acids. The CDR3 DNA sequence: TGCAGTGCTAGGCGGGGGGGGGGTGAGCAGTTCTTC. Translating gives CSARRGGGEQFF.

This clonotype has a count of ten or more. This chain joins TRBV18 and TRBJ1-3; D unclear. This CDR3 has 15 residues. Germline V gene lookup returns CDR1 KGHSH and CDR2 LQKENI. V was clipped by 3 bases and J by 0 bases, with 9 bases between them. CDR3 protein: CASSPTPASGNTIYF. The CDR3 DNA reads as TGTGCCAGCTCACCGACCCCAGCCTCTGGAAACACCATATATTTT.

Here the CDR3 reads CASRSGLANTTGELFF. CDR3 coding DNA: TGTGCCAGCAGGTCGGGACTCGCTAACACCACCGGGGAGCTGTTTTTT. The genes are TRBV12-3 or TRBV12-4 and TRBJ2-2, with TRBD2 as a possible D gene (6 bases). V lost 6 bases to trimming and J lost 4 bases, with 18 bases between them. This CDR3 is 16 amino acids long.

Notes on this clonotype: The junction and the germline gene differ at one end; a read error may be behind it. The rearrangement links TRBV7-7 to TRBJ2-3; 15 bases agree with TRBD2. This CDR3 is 18 amino acids long. Per germline, CDR1 SSHAT and CDR2 FNYEAQ (reference sequence). The CDR3 nucleotides read TGTGCTAGCAGCCCCTACTATGGACTAGCGGGGGGGCCAGATACGCAGTATTTT. Protein product: CASSPYYGLAGGPDTQYF. The full variable domain, completed using reference TRBV7-7 and TRBJ2-3, is GAGVSQSPRYKVTKRGQDVTLRCDPISSHATLYWYQQALGQGPEFLTYFNYEAQPDKSGLPSDRFSAERPEGSISTLTIQRTEQRDSAMYRCASSPYYGLAGGPDTQYFGPGTRLTVL.

In its sample, this clonotype was seen many times. This rearrangement joins TRBV7-8 to TRBJ1-5; 10 nucleotides agree with TRBD1. The CDR3 is 15 residues long. Trimming cost V 5 bases and J 4 bases; bases outside gene matches: 5. The V gene's germline CDR1 is SGHVS and CDR2 FQNEAQ. The CDR3 region is CASSRRQGANQPQHF. Written as DNA, the CDR3 is TGTGCCAGCAGCCGACGACAGGGGGCTAATCAGCCCCAGCATTTT.

V gene TRBV12-3 or TRBV12-4 combines with J gene TRBJ2-1, with 12 bases fitting TRBD1. The CDR3 has 15 residues. Unmatched junction bases numbered 3, after V lost 3 bases and J lost 6 bases. The CDR3 reads CASSFWDRGLNEQFF. The CDR3 coding sequence is TGTGCCAGCAGTTTTTGGGACAGGGGGCTCAATGAGCAGTTCTTC.

This chain connects TRBV18 to TRBJ1-2; the match to TRBD1 covers 7 bases. Germline V gives CDR1 KGHSH, CDR2 LQKENI. There are 14 residues in the CDR3. Trimming cost V 5 bases and J 5 bases; bases outside gene matches: 8. CDR3: CASSSAGQFYGYTF. DNA of the CDR3: TGTGCCAGCTCATCTGCGGGACAGTTTTATGGCTACACCTTC.

Notes on this clonotype: A much larger clone sits a single nucleotide away, making a read error possible. The chain recombines TRBV27 with TRBJ2-2; D gene ambiguous. The CDR3 is made up of 17 amino acids. The V end lost 3 bases, the J end lost 0 bases, and 14 bases lay between the germline ends. Germline V gives CDR1 MNHEY, CDR2 SMNVEV (reference sequence). CDR3 DNA: TGTGCCAGCAGTTTTTCGATAAGATACGCGAACACCGGGGAGCTGTTTTTT. This gives the protein CASSFSIRYANTGELFF.